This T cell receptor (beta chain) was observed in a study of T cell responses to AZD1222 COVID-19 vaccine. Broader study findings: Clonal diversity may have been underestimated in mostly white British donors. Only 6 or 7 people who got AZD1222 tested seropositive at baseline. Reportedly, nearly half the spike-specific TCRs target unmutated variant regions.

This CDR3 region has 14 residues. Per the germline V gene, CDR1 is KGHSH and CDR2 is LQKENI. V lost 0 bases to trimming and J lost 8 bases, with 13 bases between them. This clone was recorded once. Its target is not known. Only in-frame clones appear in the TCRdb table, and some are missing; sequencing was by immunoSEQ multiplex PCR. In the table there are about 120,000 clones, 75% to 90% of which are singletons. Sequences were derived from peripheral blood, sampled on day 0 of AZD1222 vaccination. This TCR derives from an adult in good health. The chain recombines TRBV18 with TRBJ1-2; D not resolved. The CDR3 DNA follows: TGTGCCAGCTCACCACCGCTACTTTATGGCGGCTACACCTTC. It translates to CASSPPLLYGGYTF.